One T cell receptor (beta chain) is described in this entry. The antigen is not known. After autologous stem cell transplantation all patients relapsed, and prior brentuximab vedotin exposure differed between cohorts. The data were taken from a study of PD-1 blockade in classical Hodgkin lymphoma. Assay: immunoSEQ multiplex PCR; the TCRdb copy retains only in-frame clones and omits some. The repertoire consists of about 46,000 clones, with less than 85% occurring once and the leading ten covering approximately 23%. Study-wide results and limits: Reported findings placed baseline TCR diversity lower in newly diagnosed patients (compared with healthy donors). Complete responders' baseline diversity resembled that of newly diagnosed patients. By C4D1 there was a significant rise in CD4+ TCR diversity but not in CD8+ TCR diversity.

The sequencing here drew on peripheral blood mononuclear cells (PBMCs), taken before the second cycle of nivolumab. The source of this sequence is a human donor with classical Hodgkin lymphoma.

The CDR3 region is CASSIRLAYEQFF. CDR3 DNA: TGTGCCAGCAGTATCAGACTAGCCTATGAGCAGTTCTTC. The genes are TRBV6-1 and TRBJ2-1; 7 bases fit TRBD2. This CDR3 is built from 13 residues. CDR1 is MNHNS, CDR2 SASEGT, per germline. V dropped 5 bases and J dropped 8; count of bases not matched to a gene: 6.